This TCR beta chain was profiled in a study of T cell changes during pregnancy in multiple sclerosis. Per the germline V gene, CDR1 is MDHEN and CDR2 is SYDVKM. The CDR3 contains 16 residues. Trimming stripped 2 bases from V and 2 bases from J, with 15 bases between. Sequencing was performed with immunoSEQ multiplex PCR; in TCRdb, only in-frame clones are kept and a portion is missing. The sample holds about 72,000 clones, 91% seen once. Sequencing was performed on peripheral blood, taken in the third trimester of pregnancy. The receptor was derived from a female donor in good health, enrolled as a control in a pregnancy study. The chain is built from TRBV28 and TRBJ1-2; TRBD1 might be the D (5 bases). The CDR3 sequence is CASSLVSGQLNYGYTF. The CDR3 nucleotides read TGTGCCAGCAGTTTAGTATCAGGGCAGCTCAACTATGGCTACACCTTC.